A single sample is the source of the 2 T cell receptor beta chains below, sequenced in a study of shared clonotypes between healthy human individuals. Clones were read by immunoSEQ multiplex PCR, and TCRdb kept only the in-frame ones, dropping some. Of a few hundred thousand clones listed, roughly 97% are singletons. The specimen sequenced was naive CD4+ T cells sorted from blood. Subset given: CD45RA+ positively selected. Receptor source: a woman under 40 in good health.

The rearrangement joins TRBV4-1 to TRBJ2-7, with D tentatively TRBD1 or TRBD2 (5 bases each). The V end was cut by 4 bases, the J end by 0 bases, with 13 bases between. Germline V gene lookup returns CDR1 MGHRA and CDR2 YSYEKL. This CDR3 contains 15 residues. The chain's CDR3 is CASSRGPAGSYEQYF. The CDR3 nucleotides read TGCGCCAGCAGCCGGGGCCCTGCGGGCTCCTACGAGCAGTACTTC.

This clone has only one observation. J is TRBJ2-2 and V is TRBV5-1; D gene ambiguous. The CDR3 has 14 amino acids. Germline V gene lookup returns CDR1 SGHRS and CDR2 YFSETQ. The germline V and J ends were trimmed by 8 bases and 1 base, with 12 bases remaining between them. The CDR3 coding sequence is TGCGCCAGTACTATGAAGGGGAACACCGGGGAGCTGTTTTTT. Its protein product is CASTMKGNTGELFF.